The 27 T cell receptor beta chains in this list originate from one sample, sequenced in a study of blood T cell repertoires in COVID-19. TCRdb's copy holds only in-frame clones and misses some; the assay was immunoSEQ multiplex PCR. The sample lists roughly 75,000 clones; 70% to 85% were seen once. The sample consisted of peripheral blood. The origin of the receptors is a man between 65 and 85 years old with acute or convalescent COVID-19.

The V gene is TRBV11-2, the J gene TRBJ2-7, with 9 nucleotides matching TRBD1. V shed 0 bases and J 5 bases; nucleotides not matched to a gene: 5. The CDR3 length is 15 residues. Germline V gene lookup returns CDR1 SGHAT and CDR2 FQNNGV. The CDR3 bases are TGTGCCAGCAGCTTAGACGGGACAGGGTATGACGAGCAGTACTTC. Amino acids: CASSLDGTGYDEQYF. The full variable domain, its missing parts supplied by reference TRBV11-2 and TRBJ2-7, is EAGVAQSPRYKIIEKRQSVAFWCNPISGHATLYWYQQILGQGPKLLIQFQNNGVVDDSQLPKDRFSAERLKGVDSTLKIQPAKLEDSAVYLCASSLDGTGYDEQYFGPGTRLTVT.

This chain uses TRBV5-1 with TRBJ2-1, with 10 bases identical to TRBD2. V was pared by 0 bases and J by 7 bases, with 4 bases of the junction left unmatched. Germline lookup yields CDR1 SGHRS and CDR2 YFSETQ. This CDR3 has 15 residues. This CDR3 reads CASSLASGSGNEQFF. CDR3 coding DNA: TGCGCCAGCAGCTTGGCTAGCGGGAGTGGAAATGAGCAGTTCTTC.

The gene calls are TRBV11-2 and TRBJ2-5, with 7 bases that match TRBD1. Germline assignment: CDR1 SGHAT and CDR2 FQNNGV. V gave up 6 bases and J gave up 2 bases; unmatched junction bases: 9. This CDR3 is built from 15 residues. The CDR3, as DNA: TGTGCCAGCAGGATTTGGACAGGCTTACAAGAGACCCAGTACTTC. Encoded protein: CASRIWTGLQETQYF.

V is TRBV11-3 and J is TRBJ2-2; D ambiguous. The V end lost 1 base, the J end lost 5 bases, and 5 bases lay between the germline ends. Germline-derived CDR1 and CDR2 are SGHNT and YENEEA. The CDR3 totals 13 residues. The CDR3 reads CASSLGGTGELFF. The DNA of the CDR3 is TGTGCCAGCAGCTTAGGAGGAACCGGGGAGCTGTTTTTT.

The CDR3 loop is CASSANGGYEQFF. The CDR3 nucleotides are TGTGCCAGCAGCGCCAATGGGGGCTATGAGCAGTTCTTC. The chain employs TRBV3-1 (or the pseudogene TRBV3-2) and TRBJ2-1, with D possibly TRBD1 on 6 matching bases. Trimming cost V 5 bases and J 8 bases, with 13 bases left between them. This CDR3 is built from 13 residues. Germline CDR1 LGHDT, CDR2 YNNKEL (reference sequence).

The V gene is TRBV5-1, the J gene TRBJ2-1; TRBD1 agrees at 7 bases. Germline V gene lookup returns CDR1 SGHRS and CDR2 YFSETQ. The trim removed 3 bases at V and 1 base at J, leaving 4 bases unmatched. The CDR3 loop spans 15 amino acids. This chain's CDR3 is CASSYKTGSYNEQFF. As DNA, the CDR3 is TGCGCCAGCAGCTACAAGACAGGGTCCTACAATGAGCAGTTCTTC.

The chain recombines TRBV6-1 with TRBJ2-1; no reliable D call. Per germline, CDR1 MNHNS and CDR2 SASEGT. This CDR3 has 13 residues. V dropped 2 bases and J dropped 5 bases, with 7 bases sitting between them. The CDR3, as DNA: TGTGCCAGCAGTGAACAGACAAACAATGAGCAGTTCTTC. Encoded protein: CASSEQTNNEQFF.

Here the CDR3 reads CSASKVAQETQYF. CDR3 DNA sequence: TGCAGTGCTAGTAAGGTAGCCCAAGAGACCCAGTACTTC. The gene calls are TRBV20-1 and TRBJ2-5; no definite D call. Trimming stripped 3 bases from V and 1 base from J, with 9 bases between. CDR1 DFQATT and CDR2 SNEGSKA come from the germline V gene (reference sequence). This CDR3 has 13 residues.

The chain joins TRBV27 to TRBJ2-2, with 10 bases matching TRBD1. The CDR3 is 15 amino acids. Losses at the gene ends were 3 bases for V and 6 bases for J; bases not matched to a gene: 4. Germline V gene lookup returns CDR1 MNHEY and CDR2 SMNVEV (reference sequence). The CDR3 loop is CASSLVTGGPGELFF. CDR3 coding DNA: TGTGCCAGCAGTTTGGTGACAGGGGGCCCCGGGGAGCTGTTTTTT.

The chain links TRBV6-5 to TRBJ1-1, with 9 bases aligning to TRBD1. After removal of 11 bases from V and 3 bases from J, the junction contained 7 bases not matched to a gene. Per germline, CDR1 MNHEY and CDR2 SVGAGI. This CDR3 contains 13 residues. CDR3 bases: TGTGCCGGAACCGGGACAGGGTACACTGAAGCTTTCTTT. Translated: CAGTGTGYTEAFF.

The chain couples TRBV6-6 to TRBJ2-3, with TRBD2 matching over 10 bases. Germline-derived CDR1 and CDR2 are MNHNY and SVGAGI (reference sequence). This CDR3 is 16 amino acids long. J gave up 3 bases and V 2 bases, and 5 bases lay outside the gene matches. This chain's CDR3 is CASSYGAGGRTDTQYF. DNA for the CDR3: TGTGCCAGCAGTTACGGAGCGGGAGGGAGGACAGATACGCAGTATTTT.

The chain uses TRBV24-1 and TRBJ2-3; tentative D call: TRBD1 (6 bases). The ends were cut back, 6 bases at V and 2 bases at J, with 11 bases in the middle. This CDR3 has 14 amino acids. Germline loops: CDR1 KGHDR, CDR2 SFDVKD. The CDR3 region is CATSHGGDTDTQYF. The CDR3 DNA reads as TGTGCCACCAGTCATGGGGGCGACACAGATACGCAGTATTTT.

The rearrangement joins TRBV5-1 to TRBJ1-3; 8 bases map to TRBD1. The length of the CDR3 is 15 residues. J gave up 4 bases and V 4 bases, and 7 bases lay outside the gene matches. CDR1 SGHRS and CDR2 YFSETQ come from the germline V gene. The CDR3 is CASSEYRGTGNTIYF. The CDR3 bases are TGCGCCAGCAGCGAATACAGGGGGACAGGAAACACCATATATTTT. The full variable domain, with the rest looked up from reference TRBV5-1 and TRBJ1-3, is KAGVTQTPRYLIKTRGQQVTLSCSPISGHRSVSWYQQTPGQGLQFLFEYFSETQRNKGNFPGRFSGRQFSNSRSEMNVSTLELGDSALYLCASSEYRGTGNTIYFGEGSWLTVV.

The chain has TRBV7-9 and TRBJ2-7; D might be TRBD2 (5 bases). Trimming left V 4 bases short and J 2 bases short, with 12 bases between. The germline V gene encodes CDR1 SEHNR and CDR2 FQNEAQ (reference sequence). The CDR3 consists of 14 residues. The DNA of the CDR3 is TGTGCCAGCAGCTCCCGGGAAATTCCCTACGAGCAGTACTTC. It is translated as CASSSREIPYEQYF.

The rearrangement links TRBV2 to TRBJ2-3; 12 bases map to TRBD2. Trimming at V came to 4 bases and at J to 8 bases, leaving 4 bases not matched to a gene. The CDR3 is 14 amino acids. Germline CDR1 SNHLY, CDR2 FYNNEI. The CDR3 region is CASSGLAGVGTQYF. CDR3 in DNA: TGTGCCAGCAGTGGACTAGCGGGAGTCGGTACGCAGTATTTT.

The chain employs TRBV18 and TRBJ2-5; possibly TRBD1 for D (6 bases). Trimming removed 3 bases from V and 3 bases from J, with 14 bases in between. CDR1 is KGHSH and CDR2 is LQKENI in the germline V gene. The CDR3 has 15 amino acids. The CDR3 DNA reads as TGTGCCAGCTCACCTAGTTACAGGGATGAAGAGACCCAGTACTTC. It specifies CASSPSYRDEETQYF.

The rearrangement links TRBV18 to TRBJ1-1; TRBD1 is a possible D gene (6 bases). This CDR3 is 14 amino acids long. V lost 5 bases, J lost 4 bases, and 14 bases lay in between. Germline loops: CDR1 KGHSH, CDR2 LQKENI. This CDR3 reads CASSTAGAGTEAFF. The CDR3 DNA follows: TGTGCCAGCTCAACAGCAGGGGCTGGCACTGAAGCTTTCTTT.

V gene TRBV6-2 or TRBV6-3 combines with J gene TRBJ1-1, with D unresolved. The CDR3 is 13 amino acids. CDR1 MNHEY and CDR2 SVGEGT come from the germline V gene. Trimming pared 2 bases from V and 4 bases from J, leaving 8 bases between. CDR3 bases: TGTGCCAGCAGTTACCTCATCGGCACTGAAGCTTTCTTT. Translating it yields CASSYLIGTEAFF.

This clone has just one count. J is TRBJ2-5 and V is TRBV29-1; a weak D match, TRBD2 (5 bases). The CDR3 loop spans 15 amino acids. Germline V gene data show CDR1 as SQVTM and CDR2 as ANQGSEA. V lost 2 bases, J lost 2 bases, and 15 bases lay in between. CDR3 nucleotide sequence: TGCAGCGTTGAACAAGCGGTGCAGTCTCAAGAGACCCAGTACTTC. Its protein is CSVEQAVQSQETQYF.

The rearrangement uses TRBV6-6 and TRBJ1-1; tentatively, D is TRBD1 (5 bases). The germline V gene has CDR1 MNHNY and CDR2 SVGAGI (reference sequence). The V and J ends lost 5 bases and 6 bases respectively, with 19 bases between them. The CDR3 covers 15 residues. The CDR3 protein is CASSPLDRQNAEAFF. In nucleotides, the CDR3 is TGTGCCAGCAGTCCTCTCGACAGACAAAACGCTGAAGCTTTCTTT.

This clone was seen a single time. The chain employs TRBV5-1 and TRBJ2-5; the match to TRBD2 covers 12 bases. The J segment lost 5 bases and the V segment lost 3 bases, leaving 5 bases of the junction unmatched. The germline gives CDR1 SGHRS, CDR2 YFSETQ. The CDR3 totals 15 residues. CDR3 DNA: TGCGCCAGCAGCTCGACTAGCGGGAGTTTTGAGACCCAGTACTTC. It codes for CASSSTSGSFETQYF.

The chain employs TRBV7-2 and TRBJ2-3; no clear D gene. Germline lookup yields CDR1 SGHTA and CDR2 FQGNSA. Trimming took 4 bases from V and 0 from J, leaving 8 bases between them. This CDR3 region has 14 residues. CDR3 residues: CASSSSTSTDTQYF. The CDR3 coding sequence is TGTGCCAGCAGCTCCTCGACTAGCACAGATACGCAGTATTTT. Using reference TRBV7-2 and TRBJ2-3 for the parts outside the CDR3, the full variable domain is GAGVSQSPSNKVTEKGKDVELRCDPISGHTALYWYRQSLGQGLEFLIYFQGNSAPDKSGLPSDRFSAERTGGSVSTLTIQRTQQEDSAVYLCASSSSTSTDTQYFGPGTRLTVL.

The rearrangement joins TRBV6-2 or TRBV6-3 to TRBJ2-2; perhaps TRBD1 as D (5 bases). The CDR3 sequence is 14 residues long. Germline V CDR1 and CDR2: MNHEY, SVGEGT. The V gene lost 6 bases and the J gene lost 1 base, with 9 bases spanning the gap. This chain's CDR3 is CASRYTGNTGELFF. CDR3 bases: TGTGCCAGCAGGTACACAGGGAACACCGGGGAGCTGTTTTTT.

The chain links TRBV5-6 to TRBJ1-4; possibly TRBD1 for D (6 bases). The CDR3 runs 14 residues. CDR1 and CDR2 (germline): SGHDT, YYEEEE. V lost 0 bases, J lost 6 bases, and 9 bases lay in between. This CDR3 reads CASSLDRVDEKLFF. The CDR3 DNA is TGTGCCAGCAGCTTGGACAGGGTGGATGAAAAACTGTTTTTT.

This clone was observed a handful of times. This chain links TRBV25-1 with TRBJ2-7; no clear D. CDR3 length: 12 residues. CDR1 MGHDK and CDR2 SYGVNS come from the germline V gene. V gave up 8 bases and J gave up 1 base, with 9 bases separating them. The chain's CDR3 is CASGVSSYEQYF. In DNA form, the CDR3 reads TGTGCCAGCGGTGTTTCATCCTACGAGCAGTACTTC.

The genes are TRBV5-8 and TRBJ1-2; D remains ambiguous. The CDR3 sequence is 16 residues long. Germline V gives CDR1 SGHTS, CDR2 YDEGEE. V lost 4 bases, J lost 2 bases, and 18 bases lay in between. The CDR3 region has the DNA TGTGCCAGCAGCGGGAGGATCCCCCAGTCCAACTATGGCTACACCTTC. Protein sequence: CASSGRIPQSNYGYTF.

This clone occurred a few times. The rearrangement uses TRBV7-6 and TRBJ1-3, with D uncertain. The germline gives CDR1 SGHVS, CDR2 FNYEAQ. The CDR3 has 15 residues. The V and J ends lost 0 bases and 1 base respectively, with 7 bases between them. The DNA of the CDR3 is TGTGCCAGCAGCTTAGCGCGGGAGTCTGGAAACACCATATATTTT. This sequence encodes CASSLARESGNTIYF. Based on the CDR3 plus reference TRBV7-6 and TRBJ1-3, the full variable domain is GAGVSQSPRYKVTKRGQDVALRCDPISGHVSLYWYRQALGQGPEFLTYFNYEAQQDKSGLPNDRFSAERPEGSISTLTIQRTEQRDSAMYRCASSLARESGNTIYFGEGSWLTVV.